Below are 27 T cell receptor beta chains sequenced from a single sample in a study of tumor-infiltrating lymphocytes in primary liver carcinoma. The authors took blood RNA from unsorted whole blood and also extracted germline DNA. cDNA specific to TCR beta was made from 450 to 500 ng of total RNA, with a constant-region primer employed for priming. Slightly modified ARM-PCR served as the procedure for the TCR beta libraries. These libraries came from three rounds of nested multiplex PCR. Rounds one and two of PCR, each of around 11 cycles, were primed with TRBV1-TRBV30 forward primers and a C-beta reverse primer. A single record per CDR3 protein comes from TCRdb applying MiXCR to the multiplex PCR reads. There are 150,000 to 200,000 distinct CDR3 sequences in the sample; less than 65% occur only once, and 65% to 80% lies in the top ten. The specimen was peripheral blood. These receptors all stem from a man aged 35-49 years with primary liver carcinoma and hepatitis B virus infection.

The chain employs TRBV6-2 or TRBV6-3 and TRBJ1-5; maybe TRBD1 (6 bases). This CDR3 comprises 14 residues. CDR1 is MNHEY, CDR2 SVGEGT, per germline. With 2 bases removed from V and 7 bases from J, the gap between germline ends came to 12 bases. CDR3 bases: TGTGCCAGCAGTTACGGGGGCCCCGCCCAGCCCCAGCATTTT. Its protein is CASSYGGPAQPQHF.

Points on this clonotype: The DNA is omitted, as the CDR3 cannot be located on it reliably, and the CDR3 follows TCRdb's listing. CDR3 region: CASSYSPPWVAGGTGELVF. This chain connects TRBV6-5 to TRBJ2-2; whether TRBD2, the table's D call, matches the DNA was not checked. With termini counted, the CDR3 has 19 amino acids. CDR1 and CDR2 (germline): MNHEY, SVGAGI.

V is TRBV6-1 and J is TRBJ2-1; TRBD2 matches at 10 bases. Trimming at V came to 7 bases and at J to 10 bases, leaving 1 base not matched to a gene. CDR3 length: 11 residues. Germline loops: CDR1 MNHNS, CDR2 SASEGT. CDR3 region: CASTLAGEQFF. CDR3 nucleotide sequence: TGTGCCAGCACACTAGCGGGAGAGCAGTTCTTC.

The chain is built from TRBV4-1 and TRBJ2-7; either TRBD1 or TRBD2 may fit D (5 bases each). The CDR3 runs to 15 residues. V was trimmed by 1 base and J by 6 bases, leaving 16 bases between them. The germline CDR1 and CDR2 sequences are MGHRA and YSYEKL. This CDR3 reads CASSQGLRGRGEQYF. DNA of the CDR3: TGCGCCAGCAGCCAAGGGTTGAGGGGAAGGGGCGAGCAGTACTTC.

With respect to this clonotype: One end of the junction varies from germline; a read error may be responsible. The gene calls are TRBV11-2 and TRBJ2-5, with D perhaps being TRBD1 or TRBD2 (5 bases each). Germline-derived CDR1 and CDR2 are SGHAT and FQNNGV. CDR3 length: 13 residues. The CDR3 DNA reads TGTGCCAGCATTGGACGGGGCCAAGAGACCCAGTATTTC. Protein product: CASIGRGQETQYF. Variable domain in full (rest from reference TRBV11-2 and TRBJ2-5): EAGVAQSPRYKIIEKRQSVAFWCNPISGHATLYWYQQILGQGPKLLIQFQNNGVVDDSQLPKDRFSAERLKGVDSTLKIQPAKLEDSAVYLCASIGRGQETQYFGPGTRLLVL.

The CDR3 sequence: CASSQLDRGSFF. In DNA form, the CDR3 reads TGTGCCAGCAGTCAGCTGGACAGGGGATCTTTCTTT. The chain joins TRBV6-2 or TRBV6-3 to TRBJ1-1, with 9 nucleotides matching TRBD1. CDR3 length: 12 residues. Germline CDR1 is MNHEY and CDR2 is SVGEGT. V dropped 5 bases and J dropped 12; count of bases not matched to a gene: 7.

This clonotype has at least ten counts. This chain uses TRBV11-2 with TRBJ2-5, with D maybe TRBD1 (6 bases). The CDR3 consists of 11 residues. Germline CDR1 is SGHAT and CDR2 is FQNNGV. V was pared by 6 bases and J by 7 bases, with 9 bases between. CDR3 bases: TGTGCCAGCAGTTCGACAGGGACCCAGTACTTC. This codes for CASSSTGTQYF.

The rearrangement links TRBV12-3 or TRBV12-4 to TRBJ2-5; TRBD2 matches 7 bases. After removal of 6 bases from V and 5 bases from J, the junction contained 9 bases not matched to a gene. This CDR3 region has 14 residues. CDR3 amino acids: CASRIVTSYETQYF. In DNA, the CDR3 is TGTGCCAGCAGGATTGTGACTAGCTACGAGACCCAGTACTTC.

This clonotype was counted a few times. The chain joins TRBV5-4 to TRBJ2-2, with 14 bases fitting TRBD2. The CDR3 sequence is 16 residues long. Germline-derived CDR1 and CDR2 are SGHNT and YYREEE (reference sequence). The V and J ends lost 4 bases and 8 bases, in that order; junction bases with no gene match: 7. The CDR3 DNA reads as TGTGCCAGCAGCGTGGGACTAGCGGGAGCGGTTGGGGAGCTGTTTTTT. Its translation: CASSVGLAGAVGELFF. The whole variable domain, filled in from reference TRBV5-4 and TRBJ2-2, reads ETGVTQSPTHLIKTRGQQVTLRCSSQSGHNTVSWYQQALGQGPQFIFQYYREEENGRGNFPPRFSGLQFPNYSSELNVNALELDDSALYLCASSVGLAGAVGELFFGEGSRLTVL.

This chain connects TRBV30 to TRBJ2-2, with D uncertain. The CDR3 loop spans 13 amino acids. Germline lookup yields CDR1 GTSNPN and CDR2 SVGIG (reference sequence). The ends were cut back, 2 bases at V and 4 bases at J, with 8 bases in the middle. As DNA, the CDR3 is TGTGCCTGGAGTCCCCAGAGCACCGGGGAGCTGTTTTTT. It encodes CAWSPQSTGELFF.

The CDR3: CASSLAPGQTYEQYF. As DNA, the CDR3 is TGTGCCAGCAGCTTGGCACCGGGACAAACCTACGAGCAGTACTTC. The chain carries TRBV5-8 and TRBJ2-7, with a weak D call TRBD1 (6 bases). V was cut by 0 bases and J by 2 bases, with 12 bases left in between. The germline V gene has CDR1 SGHTS and CDR2 YDEGEE. The CDR3 has 15 amino acids.

The rearrangement uses TRBV12-3 or TRBV12-4 and TRBJ2-1; the D gene is possibly TRBD2 (5 bases). The CDR3 runs to 14 residues. The germline V and J ends were trimmed by 6 bases and 5 bases, with 14 bases remaining between them. The CDR3 DNA follows: TGTGCCAGCAGCCCGCGGAGGCCGGACAATGAGCAGTTCTTC. Translation: CASSPRRPDNEQFF.

V is TRBV4-1 and J is TRBJ2-7; no definite D call. Germline lookup yields CDR1 MGHRA and CDR2 YSYEKL. The CDR3 is made up of 13 amino acids. V lost 4 bases and J 3 bases, leaving 10 bases between the germline ends. Here the CDR3 reads CASSPPGHYEQYF. The CDR3 coding sequence is TGCGCCAGCAGCCCCCCTGGTCACTACGAGCAGTACTTC.

The chain has TRBV12-3 or TRBV12-4 and TRBJ1-3; D is unclear. CDR3 length: 15 amino acids. V dropped 11 bases and J dropped 2 bases, with 19 bases sitting between them. In DNA form, the CDR3 reads TGTGCCGGGATTTGGGCGAGAAGGGCTGGAAACACCATATATTTT. It codes for CAGIWARRAGNTIYF.

The table lists this clonotype with a few counts. V gene TRBV6-5 combines with J gene TRBJ1-4; D unclear. The CDR3 contains 14 residues. V shed 2 bases and J shed 5 bases, with 9 bases lying between them. The V gene's germline CDR1 is MNHEY and CDR2 SVGAGI. CDR3 nucleotide sequence: TGTGCCAGCAGTTACGGACGCCCAAATGAAAAACTGTTTTTT. The encoded protein is CASSYGRPNEKLFF.

Points on this clonotype: Since the CDR3 does not end with the conserved phenylalanine or tryptophan, this likely comes from a read error. The limits of the CDR3 on the DNA are not certain, so only TCRdb's listed CDR3 is given. This chain connects TRBV11-2 to TRBJ2-3; no check of the table's D call, TRBD1, against the DNA was made. The CDR3 contains 13 residues when both ends are counted. Germline V gene lookup returns CDR1 SGHAT and CDR2 FQNNGV. This chain's CDR3 is CASSLGATDTRYL.

The sample holds many counts of this clonotype. The chain couples TRBV11-1 to TRBJ2-1; 8 bases fit TRBD2. CDR1 and CDR2 from the germline V gene are SGHAT and FQDESV (reference sequence). The CDR3 sequence is 16 residues long. The ends lost 2 bases at V and 5 bases at J; junction bases unmatched: 8. The CDR3 nucleotides are TGTGCCAGCAGCTTAAAGGGCGGGAGGTTTGACAATGAGCAGTTCTTC. Protein: CASSLKGGRFDNEQFF.

Comments on this clonotype: A much larger clone lies a single base off, so this may be a read error. The V and J genes are TRBV10-1 and TRBJ1-1, with unresolved D. Trimming left V 10 bases short and J 4 bases short, with 13 bases between. The CDR3 runs 12 residues. Germline V CDR1 and CDR2: WNHNN, SYGVQD (reference sequence). The CDR3: CANRGRVTEAFF. The CDR3 region has the DNA TGCGCCAACAGAGGAAGGGTCACTGAAGCTTTCTTT.

This clonotype was seen a handful of times. The chain combines TRBV12-3 or TRBV12-4 with TRBJ1-3, with D maybe TRBD1 (5 bases). Deletions cut 4 bases from V and 0 bases from J, with 10 bases between. The CDR3 covers 15 residues. In nucleotides, the CDR3 is TGTGCCAGCAGTTGGGGGGGATTCTCTGGAAACACCATATATTTT. Translating it yields CASSWGGFSGNTIYF.

This clonotype was observed a handful of times. V usage is TRBV10-3 and J usage is TRBJ2-1; possibly TRBD2 for D (6 bases). Germline V gives CDR1 ENHRY, CDR2 SYGVKD. The CDR3 length is 15 residues. Trimming stripped 0 bases from V and 2 bases from J, with 8 bases between. In DNA, the CDR3 is TGTGCCATCAGTGAGTCGATAGCGGCCTACAATGAGCAGTTCTTC. Protein: CAISESIAAYNEQFF.

Points on this clonotype: This may come from a read error, since a much larger clone is one base off. The V and J genes are TRBV11-3 and TRBJ2-2, with 9 bases aligning to TRBD2. Germline lookup yields CDR1 SGHNT and CDR2 YENEEA. The CDR3 runs 16 residues. Unmatched junction bases numbered 9, after V lost 6 bases and J lost 4 bases. The CDR3 loop is CASRRLAGLGTGELFF. The CDR3 coding sequence is TGTGCCAGCAGACGGCTAGCGGGACTTGGCACCGGGGAGCTGTTTTTT.

Points on this clonotype: At one end, the junction sequence differs from germline, possibly due to a read error. The V gene is TRBV12-3 or TRBV12-4, the J gene TRBJ2-1, with 9 bases fitting TRBD1. This CDR3 is built from 14 residues. The CDR3 loop is CASSLIGTGREQSF. For the CDR3, the DNA is TGTGCCAGCAGTTTAATAGGGACAGGGAGGGAGCAGTCCTTC.

This clonotype was found many times. The chain links TRBV11-2 to TRBJ2-1; the match to TRBD2 covers 15 bases. Germline V lookup: CDR1 SGHAT, CDR2 FQNNGV. V was clipped by 5 bases and J by 3 bases; unmatched bases: 8. CDR3 length: 18 amino acids. The CDR3 loop reads CASSSHGTSGRNYNEQFF. The CDR3 DNA reads TGTGCCAGCAGCAGTCACGGGACTAGCGGGAGGAACTACAATGAGCAGTTCTTC.

Of note for this clonotype: Mismatch with germline at one junction end may stem from a read error. The chain recombines TRBV11-2 with TRBJ2-2; D remains ambiguous. Per the germline V gene, CDR1 is SGHAT and CDR2 is FQNNGV. The CDR3 length is 13 residues. The CDR3: CASSWVPLGELFF. CDR3 sequence (DNA): TGTGCCAGCAGCTGGGTCCCTCTTGGGGAACTGTTTTTT. Together with reference TRBV11-2 and TRBJ2-2, the CDR3 gives the full variable domain: EAGVAQSPRYKIIEKRQSVAFWCNPISGHATLYWYQQILGQGPKLLIQFQNNGVVDDSQLPKDRFSAERLKGVDSTLKIQPAKLEDSAVYLCASSWVPLGELFFGEGSRLTVL.

The chain links TRBV5-4 to TRBJ1-4, with 8 bases fitting TRBD1. From germline, CDR1 is SGHNT and CDR2 YYREEE (reference sequence). The CDR3 length is 13 residues. The trim removed 1 base at V and 10 bases at J, leaving 3 bases unmatched. The CDR3 DNA is TGTGCCAGCAGCTTGTGGCAGGGGGCAAAACTGTTTTTT. Its translation is CASSLWQGAKLFF.

This clonotype was counted only a few times. The V gene is TRBV29-1, the J gene TRBJ2-5; 7 bases are a match to TRBD2. V lost 7 bases and J lost 5; bases outside the gene matches: 10. The CDR3 has 13 amino acids. Germline lookup yields CDR1 SQVTM and CDR2 ANQGSEA. The CDR3 protein is CSGGGAQGETQYF. The CDR3 nucleotides are TGCAGCGGCGGGGGTGCCCAGGGTGAGACCCAGTACTTC.

This clonotype was observed a few times. This sequence joins TRBV12-5 and TRBJ2-3, with D unresolved. Trimming took 2 bases from V and 0 from J, leaving 0 bases between them. Germline values: CDR1 LGHNT, CDR2 FRNRAP. This CDR3 has 12 residues. The CDR3 DNA is TGTGCTAGTGGTTTGAGCACAGATACGCAGTATTTT. Encoded protein: CASGLSTDTQYF.